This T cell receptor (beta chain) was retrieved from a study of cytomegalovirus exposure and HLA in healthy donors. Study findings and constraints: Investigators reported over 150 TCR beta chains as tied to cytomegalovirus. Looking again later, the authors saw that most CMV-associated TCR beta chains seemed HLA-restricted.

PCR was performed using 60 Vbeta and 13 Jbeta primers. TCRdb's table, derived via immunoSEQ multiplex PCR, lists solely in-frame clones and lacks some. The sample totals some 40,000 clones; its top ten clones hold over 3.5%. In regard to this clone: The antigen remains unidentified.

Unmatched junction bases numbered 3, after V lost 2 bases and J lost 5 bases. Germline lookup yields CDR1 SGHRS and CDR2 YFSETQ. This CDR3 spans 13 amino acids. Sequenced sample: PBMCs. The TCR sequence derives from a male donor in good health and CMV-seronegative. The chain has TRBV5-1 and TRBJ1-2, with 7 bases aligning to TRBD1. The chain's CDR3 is CASSLQGRYGYTF. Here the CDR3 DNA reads TGCGCCAGCAGCTTACAGGGGAGGTATGGCTACACCTTC.